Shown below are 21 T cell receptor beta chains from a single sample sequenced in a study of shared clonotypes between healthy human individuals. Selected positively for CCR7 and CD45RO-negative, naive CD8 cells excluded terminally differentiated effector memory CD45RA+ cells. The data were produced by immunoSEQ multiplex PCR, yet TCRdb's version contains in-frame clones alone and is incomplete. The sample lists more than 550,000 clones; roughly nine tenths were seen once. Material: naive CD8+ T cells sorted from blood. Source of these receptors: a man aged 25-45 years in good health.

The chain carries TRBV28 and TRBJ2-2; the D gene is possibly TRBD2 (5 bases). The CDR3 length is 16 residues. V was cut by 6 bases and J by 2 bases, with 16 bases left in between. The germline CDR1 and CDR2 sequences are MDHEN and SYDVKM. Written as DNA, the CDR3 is TGTGCCAGCAGCCGGATATGGACGGGAAACACCGGGGAGCTGTTTTTT. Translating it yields CASSRIWTGNTGELFF.

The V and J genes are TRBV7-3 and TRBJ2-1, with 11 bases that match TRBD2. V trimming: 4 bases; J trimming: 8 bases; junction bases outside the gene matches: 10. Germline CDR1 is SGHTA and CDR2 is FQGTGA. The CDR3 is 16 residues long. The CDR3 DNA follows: TGTGCCAGCAGCTCCCCCGTAGCGGGGGGGGGCGATGAGCAGTTCTTC. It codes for CASSSPVAGGGDEQFF.

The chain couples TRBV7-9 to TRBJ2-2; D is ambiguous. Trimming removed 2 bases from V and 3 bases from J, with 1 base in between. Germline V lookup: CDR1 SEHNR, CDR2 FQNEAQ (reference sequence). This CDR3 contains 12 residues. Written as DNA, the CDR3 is TGTGCCAGCAGCTTACACACCGGGGAGCTGTTTTTT. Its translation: CASSLHTGELFF.

The CDR3 nucleotides read TGTGCCAGTAGTACAGAACTCCCCAGCTATGGCTACACCTTC. Protein sequence: CASSTELPSYGYTF. The chain joins TRBV19 to TRBJ1-2; D remains unclear. This CDR3 is built from 14 residues. Germline loops: CDR1 LNHDA, CDR2 SQIVND (reference sequence). Trimming left V 4 bases short and J 4 bases short, with 13 bases between. Full variable domain (rest looked up from reference TRBV19 and TRBJ1-2): DGGITQSPKYLFRKEGQNVTLSCEQNLNHDAMYWYRQDPGQGLRLIYYSQIVNDFQKGDIAEGYSVSREKKESFPLTVTSAQKNPTAFYLCASSTELPSYGYTFGSGTRLTVV.

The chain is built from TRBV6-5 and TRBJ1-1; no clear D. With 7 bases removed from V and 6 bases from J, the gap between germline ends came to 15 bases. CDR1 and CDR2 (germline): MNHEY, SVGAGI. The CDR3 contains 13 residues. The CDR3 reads CASTQPGRAEAFF. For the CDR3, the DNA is TGTGCCAGCACTCAACCGGGGAGAGCTGAAGCTTTCTTT.

The CDR3 reads CASSFGDGIYEQYF. The CDR3 DNA is TGTGCCAGCAGCTTTGGGGATGGCATATACGAGCAGTACTTC. The J gene is TRBJ2-7, the V gene TRBV13; D not resolved. V lost 3 bases, J lost 4 bases, and 13 bases lay in between. CDR3 length equals 14 residues. Germline lookup yields CDR1 PRHDT and CDR2 FYEKMQ (reference sequence).

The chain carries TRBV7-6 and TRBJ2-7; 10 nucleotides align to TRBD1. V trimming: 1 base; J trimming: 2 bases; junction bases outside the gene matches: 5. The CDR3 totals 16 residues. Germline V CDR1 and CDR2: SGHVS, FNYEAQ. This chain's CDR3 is CASSLGSGTGAYEQYF. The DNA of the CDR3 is TGTGCCAGCAGCTTAGGATCCGGGACAGGGGCCTACGAGCAGTACTTC.

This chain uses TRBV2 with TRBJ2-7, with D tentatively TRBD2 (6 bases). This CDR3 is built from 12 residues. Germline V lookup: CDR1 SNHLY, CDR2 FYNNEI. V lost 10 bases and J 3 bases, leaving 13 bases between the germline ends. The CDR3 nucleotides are TGTGCCACCCACGCGGGGCTCTACGAGCAGTACTTC. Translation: CATHAGLYEQYF.

This CDR3 reads CASSSSPGGSGANVLTF. CDR3 coding DNA: TGTGCCAGCAGCTCTTCTCCAGGGGGCTCTGGGGCCAACGTCCTGACTTTC. J is TRBJ2-6 and V is TRBV11-3; 7 nucleotides align to TRBD1. Germline CDR1 is SGHNT and CDR2 is YENEEA. The V and J ends lost 4 bases and 0 bases, in that order; junction bases with no gene match: 6. There are 17 residues in the CDR3.

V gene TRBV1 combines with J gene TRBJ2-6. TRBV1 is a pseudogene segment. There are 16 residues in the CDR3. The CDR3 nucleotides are TGCACCAGCAGTTCTTATCGTTTGTGCCGGGCCAACGTCCTGACTTTC. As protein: CTSSSYRLCRANVLTF.

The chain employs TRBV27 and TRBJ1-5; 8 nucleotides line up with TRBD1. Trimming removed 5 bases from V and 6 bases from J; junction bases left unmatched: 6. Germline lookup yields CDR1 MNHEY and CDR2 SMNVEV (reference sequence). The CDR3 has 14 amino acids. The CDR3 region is CASSITGGGQPQHF. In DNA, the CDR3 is TGTGCCAGCAGTATTACAGGGGGGGGTCAGCCCCAGCATTTT.

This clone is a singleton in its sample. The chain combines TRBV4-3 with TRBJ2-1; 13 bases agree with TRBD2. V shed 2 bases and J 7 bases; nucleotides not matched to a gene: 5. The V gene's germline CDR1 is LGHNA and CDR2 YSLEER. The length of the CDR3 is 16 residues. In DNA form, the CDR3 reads TGCGCCAGCAGCCAACACACTAGCGGGAGGGGGAATGAGCAGTTCTTC. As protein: CASSQHTSGRGNEQFF.

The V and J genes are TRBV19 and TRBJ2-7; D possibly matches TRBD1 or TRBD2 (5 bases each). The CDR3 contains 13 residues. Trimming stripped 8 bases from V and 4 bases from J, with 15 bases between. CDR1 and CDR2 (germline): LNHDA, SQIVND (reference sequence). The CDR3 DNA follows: TGTGCCAGTGGGCCCGGGACCCCTTACGAGCAGTACTTC. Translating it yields CASGPGTPYEQYF.

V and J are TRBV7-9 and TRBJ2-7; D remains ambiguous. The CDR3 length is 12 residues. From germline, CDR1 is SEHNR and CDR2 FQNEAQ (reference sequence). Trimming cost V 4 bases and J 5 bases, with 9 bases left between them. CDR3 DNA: TGTGCCAGCAGCTATCCAGTAGACGAGCAGTACTTC. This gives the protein CASSYPVDEQYF.

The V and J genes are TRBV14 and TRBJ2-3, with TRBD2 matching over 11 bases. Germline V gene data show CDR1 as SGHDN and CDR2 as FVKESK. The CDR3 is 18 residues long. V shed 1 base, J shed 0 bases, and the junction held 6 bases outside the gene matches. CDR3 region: CASSQVGTSGTSTDTQYF. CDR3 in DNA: TGTGCCAGCAGCCAAGTCGGGACTAGCGGAACTAGCACAGATACGCAGTATTTT.

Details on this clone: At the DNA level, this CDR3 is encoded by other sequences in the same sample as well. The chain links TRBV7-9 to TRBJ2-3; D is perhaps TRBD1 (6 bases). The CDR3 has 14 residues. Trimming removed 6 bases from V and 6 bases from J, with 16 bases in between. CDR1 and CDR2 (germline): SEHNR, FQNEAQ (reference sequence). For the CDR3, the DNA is TGTGCCAGCAGGACGGGTGGGGGCAACGATACGCAGTATTTT. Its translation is CASRTGGGNDTQYF.

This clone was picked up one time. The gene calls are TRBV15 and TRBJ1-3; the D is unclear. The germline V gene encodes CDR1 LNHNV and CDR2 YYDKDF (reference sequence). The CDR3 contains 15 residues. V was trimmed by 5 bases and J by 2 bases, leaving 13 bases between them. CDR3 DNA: TGTGCCACCAGCTCACGGAAGGATCCTGGAAACACCATATATTTT. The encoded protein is CATSSRKDPGNTIYF.

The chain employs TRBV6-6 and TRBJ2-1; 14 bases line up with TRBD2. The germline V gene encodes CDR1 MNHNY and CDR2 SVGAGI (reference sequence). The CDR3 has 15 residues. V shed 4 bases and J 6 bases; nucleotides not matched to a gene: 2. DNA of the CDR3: TGTGCCAGCAGTTTAGGGACTAGCGGGAGCAATGAGCAGTTCTTC. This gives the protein CASSLGTSGSNEQFF.

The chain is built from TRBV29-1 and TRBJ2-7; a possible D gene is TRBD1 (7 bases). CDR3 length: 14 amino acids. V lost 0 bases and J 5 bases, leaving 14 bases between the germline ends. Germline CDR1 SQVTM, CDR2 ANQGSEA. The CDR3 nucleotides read TGCAGCGTTGAAGATACAGGGGAGGCTCACGAGCAGTACTTC. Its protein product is CSVEDTGEAHEQYF.

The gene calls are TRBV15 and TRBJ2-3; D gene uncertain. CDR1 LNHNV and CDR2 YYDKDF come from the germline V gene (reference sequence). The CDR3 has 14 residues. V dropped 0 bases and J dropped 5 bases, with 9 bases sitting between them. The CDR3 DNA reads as TGTGCCACCAGCAGAGATACGGACGGAGATACGCAGTATTTT. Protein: CATSRDTDGDTQYF.

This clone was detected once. The CDR3 protein is CASSIGAGGLNEQFF. The CDR3 region has the DNA TGTGCCAGTAGTATCGGGGCAGGGGGCTTGAATGAGCAGTTCTTC. This chain uses TRBV19 with TRBJ2-1, with 8 positions matching TRBD1. The germline CDR1 and CDR2 sequences are LNHDA and SQIVND (reference sequence). V trimming: 3 bases; J trimming: 7 bases; junction bases outside the gene matches: 8. The CDR3 runs to 15 residues.